These 25 T cell receptor beta chains share one sample of origin, sequenced in a study of a mutant IDH1 vaccine in newly diagnosed glioma. The protocol was immunoSEQ multiplex PCR, while the TCRdb copy is restricted to in-frame clones and leaves out a portion. The table records under 45,000 clones, around 93% of them present only once. No cognate antigen is known for these TCRs. As for time point: week 23, last vaccination. All doses held 300 ug of mutant IDH1 20-mer peptide, with topical imiquimod. The material sequenced was PBMCs, taken from a glioma patient whose treatment included an IDH1 peptide vaccine. These receptors all stem from a man aged 45-65 years with glioma.

This clone showed up just once. This CDR3 is CASTRGGSPLHF. For the CDR3, the DNA is TGTGCCAGTACCAGGGGCGGTTCACCCCTCCACTTT. V gene TRBV19 combines with J gene TRBJ1-6, with D possibly TRBD1 on 6 matching bases. The CDR3 sequence is 12 residues long. Trimming pared 7 bases from V and 9 bases from J, leaving 10 bases between. Germline V gene lookup returns CDR1 LNHDA and CDR2 SQIVND (reference sequence).

The DNA of the CDR3 is TGCGCCAGCAGCTTGACGACAGGGGAGCACTACGAGCAGTACTTC. Its protein is CASSLTTGEHYEQYF. The chain has TRBV5-1 and TRBJ2-7; 8 bases fit TRBD1. This CDR3 is 15 amino acids long. The V gene's germline CDR1 is SGHRS and CDR2 YFSETQ. J gave up 3 bases and V 1 base, and 6 bases lay outside the gene matches. Together with reference TRBV5-1 and TRBJ2-7, the CDR3 gives the full variable domain: KAGVTQTPRYLIKTRGQQVTLSCSPISGHRSVSWYQQTPGQGLQFLFEYFSETQRNKGNFPGRFSGRQFSNSRSEMNVSTLELGDSALYLCASSLTTGEHYEQYFGPGTRLTVT.

V usage is TRBV30 and J usage is TRBJ1-6, with D maybe TRBD1 (5 bases). This CDR3 comprises 13 residues. The germline V gene has CDR1 GTSNPN and CDR2 SVGIG (reference sequence). The V end was cut by 3 bases, the J end by 9 bases, with 12 bases between. CDR3 loop: CAWRGPWGSPLHF. The CDR3 nucleotides are TGTGCCTGGAGGGGACCCTGGGGTTCACCCCTCCACTTT.

The chain joins TRBV4-1 to TRBJ2-1; possible D gene TRBD1, 6 bases. Between the trimmed V and J ends, which lost 6 bases and 2 bases, there was a span of 17 bases. The CDR3 loop spans 16 amino acids. The V gene's germline CDR1 is MGHRA and CDR2 YSYEKL. The chain's CDR3 is CASSGQMDSPYNEQFF. The CDR3 region has the DNA TGCGCCAGCAGTGGCCAGATGGACAGTCCCTACAATGAGCAGTTCTTC.

The chain has TRBV6-1 and TRBJ1-5; D possibly corresponds to TRBD1 (5 bases). Germline-derived CDR1 and CDR2 are MNHNS and SASEGT. V lost 2 bases and J 7 bases, leaving 9 bases between the germline ends. This CDR3 region has 13 residues. Here the CDR3 reads CASSESGTQPQHF. The CDR3 DNA sequence: TGTGCCAGCAGTGAATCAGGGACCCAGCCCCAGCATTTT.

V and J are TRBV5-1 and TRBJ2-2; D possibly corresponds to TRBD2 (5 bases). Trimming stripped 2 bases from V and 1 base from J, with 9 bases between. The CDR3 has 15 residues. Germline V gives CDR1 SGHRS, CDR2 YFSETQ. The CDR3 DNA sequence: TGCGCCAGCAGCTTTCTTGAGGGGAACACCGGGGAGCTGTTTTTT. Translated: CASSFLEGNTGELFF. The entire variable domain, with the rest obtained from reference TRBV5-1 and TRBJ2-2, is as follows: KAGVTQTPRYLIKTRGQQVTLSCSPISGHRSVSWYQQTPGQGLQFLFEYFSETQRNKGNFPGRFSGRQFSNSRSEMNVSTLELGDSALYLCASSFLEGNTGELFFGEGSRLTVL.

This chain links TRBV30 with TRBJ1-1; D unresolved. The V end was cut by 0 bases, the J end by 11 bases, with 22 bases between. This CDR3 region has 15 residues. Germline-derived CDR1 and CDR2 are GTSNPN and SVGIG (reference sequence). In DNA, the CDR3 is TGTGCCTGGAGTGTAGGAGGAGGAGGTAGCTTGCTGGCTTTCTTT. It codes for CAWSVGGGGSLLAFF.

The chain has TRBV19 and TRBJ1-1; D unresolved. There are 15 residues in the CDR3. Germline V gene sequence: CDR1 LNHDA, CDR2 SQIVND (reference sequence). V was pared by 5 bases and J by 5 bases, with 18 bases between. The CDR3 DNA is TGTGCCAGTAGTCCGATCGGGGAGGGAGGGACTGAAGCTTTCTTT. Its protein product is CASSPIGEGGTEAFF.

V and J are TRBV6-6 and TRBJ2-7, with D unresolved. CDR3 length: 14 residues. CDR1 and CDR2 from the germline V gene are MNHNY and SVGAGI (reference sequence). Trimming pared 8 bases from V and 1 base from J, leaving 15 bases between. The CDR3 loop is CASLQAWQSYEQYF. The CDR3 DNA reads as TGTGCCAGCCTCCAGGCTTGGCAGTCCTACGAGCAGTACTTC.

The chain combines TRBV9 with TRBJ2-3; TRBD1 matches 9 bases. This CDR3 has 16 residues. Germline-derived CDR1 and CDR2 are SGDLS and YYNGEE. With 4 bases clipped from V and 6 bases from J, the junction kept 12 bases outside the gene matches. The CDR3 DNA follows: TGTGCCAGCAGCCCACATCCGGGACAGGGCAGGGATACGCAGTATTTT. Protein sequence: CASSPHPGQGRDTQYF.

The V call is TRBV29-1, the J call TRBJ2-7; TRBD1 is a possible D gene (6 bases). CDR1 is SQVTM and CDR2 is ANQGSEA in the germline V gene. Trimming took off 4 bases at V and 5 bases at J, with 12 bases between the two ends. The CDR3 runs to 12 residues. Written as DNA, the CDR3 is TGCAGCGTTGCAGGGGCCGACGACGAGCAGTACTTC. Its protein is CSVAGADDEQYF.

This rearrangement joins TRBV13 to TRBJ1-1, with TRBD1 identical over 7 bases. The germline gives CDR1 PRHDT, CDR2 FYEKMQ (reference sequence). The V segment lost 1 base and the J segment 3 bases; nucleotides outside the gene matches: 8. CDR3 size: 16 residues. The CDR3 here is CASSLEGQRIYTEAFF. In nucleotides, the CDR3 is TGTGCCAGCAGCTTAGAGGGACAGAGAATTTACACTGAAGCTTTCTTT.

This chain joins TRBV2 and TRBJ2-7; TRBD2 matches 7 bases. The V and J ends lost 4 bases and 3 bases, in that order; junction bases with no gene match: 6. The CDR3 totals 14 residues. The germline V gene has CDR1 SNHLY and CDR2 FYNNEI. The CDR3 DNA is TGTGCCAGCAGTGTGACTAGCTCTTACTACGAGCAGTACTTC. Its protein is CASSVTSSYYEQYF.

The rearrangement joins TRBV6-1 to TRBJ2-1; 9 nucleotides match TRBD2. CDR3 size: 14 residues. J lost 5 bases, V lost 6 bases, and 5 bases had no gene match. Per the germline V gene, CDR1 is MNHNS and CDR2 is SASEGT. The CDR3 region is CASRAGGRDNEQFF. The CDR3 bases are TGTGCCAGCAGGGCCGGCGGGAGGGACAATGAGCAGTTCTTC.

This clone was seen only once. V and J are TRBV10-1 and TRBJ2-5; D may correspond to TRBD1 or TRBD2 (5 bases each). From germline, CDR1 is WNHNN and CDR2 SYGVQD (reference sequence). V was trimmed by 4 bases and J by 9 bases, leaving 18 bases between them. CDR3 size: 14 residues. The CDR3 DNA reads as TGCGCCAGCAGTGCGGCGGACGGGACGGCGGCCCAGTACTTC. This sequence encodes CASSAADGTAAQYF.

This clone was observed once. The CDR3 region is CASSPGGGYGYTF. The CDR3 DNA is TGTGCCAGCAGCCCAGGGGGCGGCTATGGCTACACCTTC. The chain employs TRBV28 and TRBJ1-2, with 8 bases identical to TRBD1. The CDR3 has 13 residues. Looked up from germline, CDR1 is MDHEN and CDR2 is SYDVKM. The ends lost 6 bases at V and 4 bases at J; junction bases unmatched: 4.

The rearrangement links TRBV6-5 to TRBJ1-2; D is possibly TRBD1 (6 bases). The germline V and J ends were trimmed by 3 bases and 10 bases, with 18 bases remaining between them. CDR1 and CDR2 (germline): MNHEY, SVGAGI. The CDR3 extends over 14 amino acids. Written as DNA, the CDR3 is TGTGCCAGCAGTTATCGGACAGCGCTGGGTGACTACACCTTC. Translation: CASSYRTALGDYTF.

This sequence joins TRBV10-3 and TRBJ1-2; D ambiguous. CDR1 and CDR2 (germline): ENHRY, SYGVKD. The CDR3 runs to 13 residues. The V and J ends lost 1 base and 5 bases respectively, with 8 bases between them. The DNA for the CDR3 is TGTGCCATCAGTGAGTACGGATTGTATGGCTACACCTTC. Protein: CAISEYGLYGYTF.

This chain joins TRBV7-6 and TRBJ1-4; D is possibly TRBD1 (5 bases). Germline loops: CDR1 SGHVS, CDR2 FNYEAQ. The CDR3 has 15 amino acids. V shed 5 bases and J shed 8 bases, with 18 bases lying between them. The CDR3 DNA reads TGTGCCAGCAGCGGCAGTTGGGGGTCAGAAGAAAAACTGTTTTTT. Translating gives CASSGSWGSEEKLFF.

The rearrangement links TRBV9 to TRBJ1-3; D may be TRBD1 (5 bases). V lost 1 base, J lost 1 base, and 15 bases lay in between. There are 17 residues in the CDR3. Germline CDR1 SGDLS, CDR2 YYNGEE. The CDR3 loop is CASSVRSEGRSGNTIYF. DNA for the CDR3: TGTGCCAGCAGCGTAAGGTCGGAGGGGAGGTCTGGAAACACCATATATTTT.

The genes are TRBV19 and TRBJ1-1; the match to TRBD1 covers 7 bases. The germline V gene has CDR1 LNHDA and CDR2 SQIVND (reference sequence). CDR3 size: 14 residues. Germline trimming cut 7 bases from V and 0 bases from J; bases unmatched to any gene: 5. The CDR3 coding sequence is TGTGCCAGTAACCTACAGGGGATGAACACTGAAGCTTTCTTT. Translation gives CASNLQGMNTEAFF.

This sequence joins TRBV5-1 and TRBJ2-1; D gene uncertain. The V gene's germline CDR1 is SGHRS and CDR2 YFSETQ. The CDR3 length is 12 residues. Trimming removed 0 bases from V and 7 bases from J, with 5 bases in between. CDR3 DNA sequence: TGCGCCAGCAGCTTGGGCAGGAATGAGCAGTTCTTC. Protein: CASSLGRNEQFF.

The chain couples TRBV11-1 to TRBJ1-4; a possible D gene is TRBD1 (5 bases). V lost 8 bases to trimming and J lost 2 bases, with 12 bases between them. The CDR3 contains 14 residues. Germline CDR1 is SGHAT and CDR2 is FQDESV (reference sequence). In DNA form, the CDR3 reads TGTGCCAGCTCCGGCCGGGACACTAATGAAAAACTGTTTTTT. Translated: CASSGRDTNEKLFF.

This clone occurred a few times. J is TRBJ2-5 and V is TRBV2; tentatively, D is TRBD1 (5 bases). Trimming pared 4 bases from V and 6 bases from J, leaving 15 bases between. The CDR3 consists of 14 residues. The germline V gene encodes CDR1 SNHLY and CDR2 FYNNEI. This CDR3 reads CASSAGRAEKTQYF. In DNA, the CDR3 is TGTGCCAGCAGTGCAGGCAGGGCCGAAAAGACCCAGTACTTC. The full variable domain, with the rest looked up from reference TRBV2 and TRBJ2-5, is EPEVTQTPSHQVTQMGQEVILRCVPISNHLYFYWYRQILGQKVEFLVSFYNNEISEKSEIFDDQFSVERPDGSNFTLKIRSTKLEDSAMYFCASSAGRAEKTQYFGPGTRLLVL.

In regard to this clone: Other DNA sequences within the sample encode an identical CDR3. The chain combines TRBV5-1 with TRBJ2-2; 8 bases are a match to TRBD1. In germline, CDR1 is SGHRS, CDR2 YFSETQ. This CDR3 contains 15 residues. The V and J ends lost 4 bases and 4 bases, in that order; junction bases with no gene match: 6. As DNA, the CDR3 is TGCGCCAGCAGCCCGGACAGGGTGGGCACCGGGGAGCTGTTTTTT. This codes for CASSPDRVGTGELFF.